This record covers a single T cell receptor beta chain. The antigen remains unidentified. This sample stems from a study of T cell responses to AZD1222 COVID-19 vaccine. Study findings and constraints: When two AZD1222 doses had been given, Spike-specific TCR breadth and depth rose. Researchers report vaccine-associated CD4 TCRs spanning spike, with dominance at 160-218 and 743-854. Just a handful of AZD1222 recipients tested seropositive at baseline.

V was pared by 4 bases and J by 2 bases, with 7 bases of the junction left unmatched. Germline-derived CDR1 and CDR2 are MNHEY and SVGEGT. This CDR3 region has 16 residues. Only in-frame clones appear in the TCRdb table, and some are missing; sequencing was by immunoSEQ multiplex PCR. Seen here are 180,000 or so clones, 88% observed once, and the top ten hold roughly 25%. Both about-4-week and about-12-week second-dose recipients were combined. The sequence was collected from an adult who received the AZD1222 COVID-19 vaccine. This chain joins TRBV6-2 or TRBV6-3 and TRBJ1-5; 8 nucleotides align to TRBD1. The sequencing here drew on peripheral blood, taken 28 days after the second AZD1222 dose. CDR3 amino acids: CASSSPTGEGNQPQHF. CDR3 DNA sequence: TGTGCCAGCAGTTCACCGACAGGGGAGGGCAATCAGCCCCAGCATTTT.